Listed below are T cell receptor beta chains from one sample, sequenced in a study of blood T cell repertoires in COVID-19. Sequencing was performed with immunoSEQ multiplex PCR; in TCRdb, only in-frame clones are kept and a portion is missing. The sample contains 300,000 to 500,000 clones, approximately 88% of which appear only once. The specimen sequenced was PBMCs or T cells enriched from blood (not recorded which). The receptors stem from a young woman with acute COVID-19. Each CDR3 is given with its conserved first and last residue. The D gene is left open where the match is weak. Where a row states a size, it is once, few, many or the class of an expanded clone; other rows omit it.

>TRBD1|TRBJ2-2|NA|TRBV4-1
CASSQESDRGRTGELFF
TGCGCCAGCAGCCAAGAATCCGACAGGGGGCGAACCGGGGAGCTGTTTTTT
>TRBD2|TRBJ2-1|NA|TRBV7-9
CASSYPWVAGGLNEQFF
TGTGCCAGCAGCTACCCCTGGGTAGCGGGGGGGCTCAATGAGCAGTTCTTC
>TRBD2|TRBJ2-7|NA|TRBV7-2
CASSLDGTSGTYEQYF
TGTGCCAGCAGCTTAGATGGGACTAGCGGAACCTACGAGCAGTACTTC
>NA|TRBJ1-6|NA|TRBV7-9
CASSSTLSSYNSPLHF
TGTGCCAGCAGCTCCACCCTGAGCTCCTATAATTCACCCCTCCACTTT
>TRBD2|TRBJ2-3|NA|TRBV9
CASSVGLAGGPSSTDTQYF
TGTGCCAGCAGCGTAGGACTAGCGGGGGGCCCTTCAAGCACAGATACGCAGTATTTT
>NA|TRBJ2-7|NA|TRBV24-1
CATSESSPGYEQYF
TGTGCCACCAGTGAATCCTCGCCGGGGTACGAGCAGTACTTC
>NA|TRBJ1-1|NA|TRBV4-3
CASSQGSGGAFF
TGCGCCAGCAGCCAAGGATCTGGAGGAGCTTTCTTT
>TRBD1|TRBJ1-4|NA|TRBV7-9
CASSTDRAFVPNEKLFF
TGTGCCAGCAGCACGGACAGGGCCTTTGTTCCTAATGAAAAACTGTTTTTT
>NA|TRBJ1-6|NA|TRBV2
CASSKGSSYNSPLHF
TGTGCCAGCAGTAAAGGGAGCTCCTATAATTCACCCCTCCACTTT
>NA|TRBJ2-7|NA|TRBV7-3
CASSLLVGAMYEQYF
TGTGCCAGCAGCTTATTAGTTGGGGCGATGTACGAGCAGTACTTC
>TRBD2|TRBJ2-5|once|TRBV5-1
CASSLWTSGVQETQYF
TGCGCCAGCAGCCTGTGGACTAGCGGGGTACAAGAGACCCAGTACTTC